The 19 T cell receptor beta chains listed next were all sequenced from one sample in a study of CD8+ T cells in alopecia areata. As for treatment: oral pan-JAK inhibitor, 5-10 mg twice daily. RNA extraction was followed by reverse transcription into cDNA, which acted as the sequencing template. Sequencing was performed with immunoSEQ multiplex PCR; in TCRdb, only in-frame clones are kept and a portion is missing. The sample carries 110,000 to 150,000 clones, roughly 54% recorded once. This specimen was CD8+ T cells sorted from blood, taken at week 4, from a patient treated with tofacitinib. These receptors all come from a human donor with alopecia areata.

This CDR3 reads CASTLAGGPYNEQFF. The CDR3 bases are TGTGCCAGCACCCTCGCGGGGGGCCCCTACAATGAGCAGTTCTTC. V is TRBV6-5 and J is TRBJ2-1; 8 bases map to TRBD2. Per the germline V gene, CDR1 is MNHEY and CDR2 is SVGAGI. With 7 bases clipped from V and 2 bases from J, the junction kept 7 bases outside the gene matches. CDR3 length: 15 amino acids.

The CDR3 loop is CASLKGERAEAFF. In nucleotides, the CDR3 is TGCGCCAGCTTAAAGGGGGAAAGGGCCGAAGCTTTCTTT. This sequence joins TRBV10-1 and TRBJ1-1, with D perhaps TRBD1 (6 bases). Germline V gene data show CDR1 as WNHNN and CDR2 as SYGVQD (reference sequence). This CDR3 has 13 amino acids. V was shortened by 8 bases and J by 8 bases, with 18 bases between the two germline ends.

This clone came up a few times. The same CDR3 can be traced to other DNA sequences in this sample. The chain uses TRBV25-1 and TRBJ1-5; D call uncertain. The V end was cut by 3 bases, the J end by 1 base, with 7 bases between. The CDR3 length is 14 residues. Germline V gives CDR1 MGHDK, CDR2 SYGVNS. CDR3 sequence: CASSDVSSNQPQHF. CDR3 nucleotides: TGTGCCAGCAGTGACGTAAGCAGCAATCAGCCCCAGCATTTT.

The V gene is TRBV27, the J gene TRBJ2-1; 11 positions match TRBD1. This CDR3 has 15 amino acids. Losses at the gene ends were 5 bases for V and 9 bases for J; bases not matched to a gene: 9. CDR1 is MNHEY, CDR2 SMNVEV, per germline (reference sequence). The CDR3 spells CASSNRDRGRIEQFF. CDR3 nucleotides: TGTGCCAGCAGTAACCGGGACAGGGGGAGAATTGAGCAGTTCTTC.

This clone was observed a handful of times. The CDR3 reads CSAAGGNGYTF. In DNA, the CDR3 is TGCAGCGCAGCAGGGGGCAATGGCTACACCTTC. The chain uses TRBV29-1 and TRBJ1-2, with 8 bases identical to TRBD1. V was pared by 7 bases and J by 6 bases, with 4 bases of the junction left unmatched. The germline V gene has CDR1 SQVTM and CDR2 ANQGSEA. CDR3 length equals 11 residues.

The chain joins TRBV30 to TRBJ1-1; D not certain. Germline V lookup: CDR1 GTSNPN, CDR2 SVGIG (reference sequence). This CDR3 has 13 residues. V lost 0 bases, J lost 11 bases, and 16 bases lay in between. CDR3 sequence: CAWSVSAASDAFF. In nucleotides, the CDR3 is TGTGCCTGGAGTGTATCTGCAGCCTCGGATGCTTTCTTT.

The chain uses TRBV29-1 and TRBJ2-5; no reliable D call. The CDR3 is 12 residues long. CDR1 and CDR2 (germline): SQVTM, ANQGSEA. Trimming cost V 8 bases and J 0 bases, with 10 bases left between them. The CDR3, as DNA: TGCAGCTCCAGTCAGAACCAAGAGACCCAGTACTTC. It specifies CSSSQNQETQYF.

V usage is TRBV9 and J usage is TRBJ1-5; D is ambiguous. The CDR3 is 13 amino acids. The V gene lost 4 bases and the J gene lost 4 bases, with 9 bases spanning the gap. Per the germline V gene, CDR1 is SGDLS and CDR2 is YYNGEE. The CDR3 region is CASSPGNNQPQHF. CDR3 nucleotides: TGTGCCAGCAGCCCGGGGAATAATCAGCCCCAGCATTTT. The full variable domain, completed using reference TRBV9 and TRBJ1-5, is DSGVTQTPKHLITATGQRVTLRCSPRSGDLSVYWYQQSLDQGLQFLIQYYNGEERAKGNILERFSAQQFPDLHSELNLSSLELGDSALYFCASSPGNNQPQHFGDGTRLSIL.

V and J are TRBV14 and TRBJ2-1; 12 bases agree with TRBD1. The CDR3 has 16 residues. J was trimmed by 9 bases and V by 4 bases; bases with no gene match: 10. Per the germline V gene, CDR1 is SGHDN and CDR2 is FVKESK. In DNA, the CDR3 is TGTGCCAGCAGCCCTTTGGGACAGGGGGCGGCAAGTGAGCAGTTCTTC. Residues: CASSPLGQGAASEQFF.

V and J are TRBV4-1 and TRBJ2-2; D is ambiguous. Germline assignment: CDR1 MGHRA and CDR2 YSYEKL. CDR3 length: 15 residues. V gave up 3 bases and J gave up 0 bases, with 8 bases separating them. DNA for the CDR3: TGCGCCAGCAGCCACGGTCAGACGAACACCGGGGAGCTGTTTTTT. This translates into CASSHGQTNTGELFF.

This rearrangement joins TRBV27 to TRBJ1-2; D unresolved. This CDR3 comprises 15 residues. V gave up 3 bases and J gave up 0 bases, with 11 bases separating them. Looked up from germline, CDR1 is MNHEY and CDR2 is SMNVEV (reference sequence). The CDR3 protein is CASSFGPGANYGYTF. CDR3 nucleotides: TGTGCCAGCAGTTTCGGGCCGGGAGCTAACTATGGCTACACCTTC.

V usage is TRBV30 and J usage is TRBJ2-7, with 9 nucleotides matching TRBD1. In germline, CDR1 is GTSNPN, CDR2 SVGIG (reference sequence). The CDR3 is made up of 18 amino acids. The trim removed 2 bases at V and 2 bases at J, leaving 16 bases unmatched. Here the CDR3 DNA reads TGTGCCTGGAGTTACCGGGACAGGGAAATTGGGTTTACCTACGAGCAGTACTTC. Translation gives CAWSYRDREIGFTYEQYF.

In its sample, this clone was seen a few times. The CDR3 here is CASSLVWGSYGYTF. As DNA, the CDR3 is TGTGCCAGCAGTTTAGTTTGGGGCAGCTATGGCTACACCTTC. The chain has TRBV27 and TRBJ1-2; perhaps TRBD1 as D (5 bases). This CDR3 has 14 residues. V lost 2 bases and J 4 bases, leaving 11 bases between the germline ends. Germline lookup yields CDR1 MNHEY and CDR2 SMNVEV (reference sequence).

This chain uses TRBV7-9 with TRBJ2-2; D remains ambiguous. The V gene lost 4 bases and the J gene lost 0 bases, with 9 bases spanning the gap. The CDR3 has 15 amino acids. Per germline, CDR1 SEHNR and CDR2 FQNEAQ (reference sequence). Here the CDR3 DNA reads TGTGCCAGCAGCTCAACTCCCGCGAACACCGGGGAGCTGTTTTTT. It codes for CASSSTPANTGELFF.

This clone was counted between two and nine times. This sequence joins TRBV28 and TRBJ2-7; TRBD2 agrees at 10 bases. The V and J ends lost 5 bases and 4 bases, in that order; junction bases with no gene match: 11. The germline V gene encodes CDR1 MDHEN and CDR2 SYDVKM. The CDR3 contains 16 residues. This CDR3 is CASSTPPGLATYEQYF. The CDR3 region has the DNA TGTGCCAGCAGTACACCACCGGGACTAGCGACATACGAGCAGTACTTC.

This clone was recorded a few times. This chain connects TRBV30 to TRBJ2-7, with D unclear. The CDR3 runs to 14 residues. The V and J ends lost 1 base and 4 bases respectively, with 14 bases between them. CDR1 and CDR2 from the germline V gene are GTSNPN and SVGIG (reference sequence). The CDR3 region is CAWSGEQIPYEQYF. DNA for the CDR3: TGTGCCTGGAGTGGCGAACAAATCCCTTACGAGCAGTACTTC.

The CDR3 bases are TGTGCCAGCAGCTTAGAGGGGGGGAACTATGGCTACACCTTC. Translating it yields CASSLEGGNYGYTF. The chain combines TRBV11-2 with TRBJ1-2, with D perhaps TRBD1 (5 bases). The V gene lost 0 bases and the J gene lost 2 bases, with 7 bases spanning the gap. The germline V gene has CDR1 SGHAT and CDR2 FQNNGV. This CDR3 is 14 amino acids long.

V usage is TRBV9 and J usage is TRBJ2-2, with 8 positions matching TRBD1. This CDR3 has 17 amino acids. Trimming cost V 4 bases and J 3 bases; bases outside gene matches: 11. The germline gives CDR1 SGDLS, CDR2 YYNGEE. The CDR3 loop reads CASSKPSGTGYTGELFF. DNA of the CDR3: TGTGCCAGCAGCAAACCCTCCGGGACAGGCTACACCGGGGAGCTGTTTTTT.

This sequence joins TRBV6-5 and TRBJ2-2; D gene unclear. The CDR3 totals 13 residues. The germline gives CDR1 MNHEY, CDR2 SVGAGI. V was trimmed by 0 bases and J by 6 bases, leaving 5 bases between them. The CDR3 sequence: CASSYSAPGELFF. CDR3 DNA: TGTGCCAGCAGTTACTCCGCGCCCGGGGAGCTGTTTTTT.